These 22 T cell receptor beta chains came from one sample sequenced in a study of brain T cells in children with intractable seizures. Produced via immunoSEQ multiplex PCR; TCRdb's table is partial and in-frame only. The sample has about 350,000 clones, nearly 95% seen once. Time point indicated: blood from clinic visit 5 months post-surgery; TSC patient then seizure free. The sample was peripheral blood, taken roughly 5 months after surgery. The receptors were gathered from a boy under two years old with tuberous sclerosis and intractable seizures.

The chain employs TRBV12-5 and TRBJ2-7; D remains ambiguous. The V gene lost 3 bases and the J gene lost 5 bases, with 11 bases spanning the gap. Germline V gene lookup returns CDR1 LGHNT and CDR2 FRNRAP. The CDR3 totals 13 residues. Written as DNA, the CDR3 is TGTGCTAGTGGTTTTCCCCTCATCCACGAGCAGTACTTC. This encodes CASGFPLIHEQYF. Combining the CDR3 with reference TRBV12-5 and TRBJ2-7 gives the whole variable domain DARVTQTPRHKVTEMGQEVTMRCQPILGHNTVFWYRQTMMQGLELLAYFRNRAPLDDSGMPKDRFSAEMPDATLATLKIQPSEPRDSAVYFCASGFPLIHEQYFGPGTRLTVT.

The chain uses TRBV2 and TRBJ2-7; D is unclear. CDR3 length: 12 amino acids. With 3 bases removed from V and 0 bases from J, the gap between germline ends came to 3 bases. Germline CDR1 reads SNHLY; CDR2 reads FYNNEI. Written as DNA, the CDR3 is TGTGCCAGCAGTGACCTCTCCTACGAGCAGTACTTC. It codes for CASSDLSYEQYF.

CDR3 amino acids: CSASEIPPDTQYF. DNA of the CDR3: TGCAGTGCTAGTGAAATACCTCCAGATACGCAGTATTTT. The V gene is TRBV20-1, the J gene TRBJ2-3; D is unclear. Germline V CDR1 and CDR2: DFQATT, SNEGSKA (reference sequence). Trimming shortened V by 3 bases and J by 4 bases, and 11 bases separated the two germline ends. The CDR3 spans 13 residues.

The genes are TRBV5-1 and TRBJ1-1; 9 nucleotides line up with TRBD1. CDR3 size: 14 residues. J gave up 3 bases and V 2 bases, and 2 bases lay outside the gene matches. CDR1 and CDR2 from the germline V gene are SGHRS and YFSETQ. CDR3 sequence (DNA): TGCGCCAGCAGCTTACAGGGGGCTGACACTGAAGCTTTCTTT. Protein product: CASSLQGADTEAFF. Complete variable domain (other parts from reference TRBV5-1 and TRBJ1-1): KAGVTQTPRYLIKTRGQQVTLSCSPISGHRSVSWYQQTPGQGLQFLFEYFSETQRNKGNFPGRFSGRQFSNSRSEMNVSTLELGDSALYLCASSLQGADTEAFFGQGTRLTVV.

J is TRBJ2-1 and V is TRBV19; 7 bases agree with TRBD2. Trimming took 0 bases from V and 0 from J; bases not matched to a gene: 2. Germline-derived CDR1 and CDR2 are LNHDA and SQIVND (reference sequence). The CDR3 is made up of 16 amino acids. Here the CDR3 reads CASSIDSGYSYNEQFF. The CDR3 bases are TGTGCCAGTAGTATAGATAGCGGGTACTCCTACAATGAGCAGTTCTTC.

The gene calls are TRBV13 and TRBJ1-6, with D tentatively TRBD1 (6 bases). The V and J ends lost 5 bases and 7 bases respectively, with 15 bases between them. The CDR3 sequence is 15 residues long. Germline lookup yields CDR1 PRHDT and CDR2 FYEKMQ (reference sequence). CDR3 nucleotides: TGTGCCAGCAGCGCCGAACAGGGTTCAAATTCACCCCTCCACTTT. Amino acid sequence: CASSAEQGSNSPLHF.

The chain recombines TRBV7-2 with TRBJ1-1; 9 bases match TRBD1. The CDR3 has 14 amino acids. Losses at the gene ends were 5 bases for V and 8 bases for J; bases not matched to a gene: 9. Germline CDR1 is SGHTA and CDR2 is FQGNSA. Here the CDR3 DNA reads TGTGCCAGCAGCCGCCAGACAGGGGGGGTGGAAGCTTTCTTT. Its protein product is CASSRQTGGVEAFF.

This clone appeared a few times. CDR3 nucleotide sequence: TGTGCCAGTAAGGAGGCCGGGGAGCTGTTTTTT. The encoded protein is CASKEAGELFF. The chain combines TRBV19 with TRBJ2-2; weak D call: TRBD2 (5 bases). Trimming took 7 bases from V and 6 from J, leaving 6 bases between them. This CDR3 spans 11 amino acids. From germline, CDR1 is LNHDA and CDR2 SQIVND (reference sequence).

This clone was counted once. The chain carries TRBV3-1 (or the pseudogene TRBV3-2) and TRBJ2-7; the match to TRBD1 covers 7 bases. The CDR3 runs to 15 residues. After removal of 1 base from V and 1 base from J, the junction contained 4 bases not matched to a gene. Germline assignment: CDR1 LGHDT and CDR2 YNNKEL (reference sequence). CDR3 region: CASSQGDSVSYEQYF. CDR3 sequence (DNA): TGTGCCAGCAGCCAAGGGGACAGTGTGTCCTACGAGCAGTACTTC.

The chain joins TRBV21-1 to TRBJ2-1; the tabulated D call, TRBD2, remains unverified against the DNA. TRBV21-1 is tagged as a pseudogene. The CDR3 consists of 15 residues. CDR3 DNA: TGTGCCAGCAGCGACCGACTAGCGGGGTACAATGAGCAGTTCTTC. Its translation: CASSDRLAGYNEQFF.

V is TRBV19 and J is TRBJ2-1, with D perhaps TRBD2 (5 bases). CDR3 length: 16 amino acids. V lost 5 bases, J lost 2 bases, and 16 bases lay in between. Germline V gives CDR1 LNHDA, CDR2 SQIVND (reference sequence). In DNA, the CDR3 is TGTGCCAGTAGTTCCCTAAAACTAGTTACCTACAATGAGCAGTTCTTC. Translated, it gives CASSSLKLVTYNEQFF.

The chain recombines TRBV2 with TRBJ2-7; D is perhaps TRBD2 (6 bases). Germline CDR1 and CDR2: SNHLY and FYNNEI. The CDR3 has 14 residues. Trimming pared 3 bases from V and 3 bases from J, leaving 12 bases between. The CDR3 DNA follows: TGTGCCAGCAGTGAGGGACTGGATTACTACGAGCAGTACTTC. It specifies CASSEGLDYYEQYF. Drawing the rest from reference TRBV2 and TRBJ2-7, the complete variable domain is EPEVTQTPSHQVTQMGQEVILRCVPISNHLYFYWYRQILGQKVEFLVSFYNNEISEKSEIFDDQFSVERPDGSNFTLKIRSTKLEDSAMYFCASSEGLDYYEQYFGPGTRLTVT.

The table lists this clone with a count of one. This rearrangement joins TRBV30 to TRBJ1-2; the D is unclear. The CDR3 has 15 amino acids. V was trimmed by 7 bases and J by 4 bases, leaving 22 bases between them. Germline V gene lookup returns CDR1 GTSNPN and CDR2 SVGIG (reference sequence). CDR3 in amino acids: CASLLGWEQTYGYTF. In nucleotides, the CDR3 is TGTGCCTCCTTGCTGGGGTGGGAACAGACCTATGGCTACACCTTC.

The J gene is TRBJ2-1, the V gene TRBV11-3; 12 bases are shared with TRBD2. Germline-derived CDR1 and CDR2 are SGHNT and YENEEA. With 3 bases clipped from V and 9 bases from J, the junction kept 9 bases outside the gene matches. CDR3 size: 16 residues. CDR3 bases: TGTGCCAGCAGCTTGGCCGGGACTAGCGGGTTGGCTGAGCAGTTCTTC. This translates into CASSLAGTSGLAEQFF.

The V gene is TRBV5-4, the J gene TRBJ2-1; 8 bases are a match to TRBD2. Trimming took 5 bases from V and 7 from J; bases not matched to a gene: 11. The CDR3 runs to 15 residues. Per the germline V gene, CDR1 is SGHNT and CDR2 is YYREEE (reference sequence). The CDR3 DNA reads TGTGCCAGCAGTTTCTCCGGGAGGGGATCAAATGAGCAGTTCTTC. Protein: CASSFSGRGSNEQFF.

The chain joins TRBV28 to TRBJ1-1; D unclear. Germline V gene data show CDR1 as MDHEN and CDR2 as SYDVKM. This CDR3 is built from 14 residues. Between the trimmed V and J ends, which lost 7 bases and 3 bases, there was a span of 15 bases. The DNA of the CDR3 is TGTGCCAGCATCCCCTCCCGAGTATACACTGAAGCTTTCTTT. Its translation is CASIPSRVYTEAFF.

This chain connects TRBV7-8 to TRBJ1-1, with a tentative D call TRBD1 (6 bases). Germline V CDR1 and CDR2: SGHVS, FQNEAQ. The CDR3 spans 14 residues. The germline V and J ends were trimmed by 5 bases and 1 base, with 11 bases remaining between them. The CDR3 bases are TGTGCCAGCAGCCGACAGACAGGGAACACTGAAGCTTTCTTT. Protein sequence: CASSRQTGNTEAFF.

The CDR3 loop is CASSQRGLGYEQYF. The CDR3 nucleotides read TGTGCCAGCAGCCAACGAGGACTGGGCTACGAGCAGTACTTC. The rearrangement joins TRBV3-1 (or the pseudogene TRBV3-2) to TRBJ2-7; TRBD2 is a possible D gene (5 bases). Trimming cost V 2 bases and J 3 bases, with 11 bases left between them. From germline, CDR1 is LGHDT and CDR2 YNNKEL (reference sequence). The length of the CDR3 is 14 residues.

The chain is built from TRBV7-3 and TRBJ2-1; TRBD2 matches at 14 bases. The CDR3 runs 20 residues. The trim removed 5 bases at V and 3 bases at J, leaving 15 bases unmatched. The germline V gene encodes CDR1 SGHTA and CDR2 FQGTGA. The CDR3 spells CASSPLPTSGGARNYNEQFF. The CDR3 bases are TGTGCCAGCAGCCCCCTCCCGACTAGCGGGGGGGCCCGGAACTACAATGAGCAGTTCTTC.

CDR3 coding DNA: TGTGCCACCCTCCGGCAGGGCGGAGAAAAACTGTTTTTT. It codes for CATLRQGGEKLFF. The V and J genes are TRBV19 and TRBJ1-4; D is possibly TRBD1 (5 bases). V lost 10 bases, J lost 8 bases, and 17 bases lay in between. Germline V CDR1 and CDR2: LNHDA, SQIVND (reference sequence). The CDR3 has 13 amino acids.

V and J are TRBV5-1 and TRBJ2-3; 10 bases align to TRBD2. CDR3 length: 14 amino acids. V shed 4 bases and J 5 bases; nucleotides not matched to a gene: 4. Germline V gene data show CDR1 as SGHRS and CDR2 as YFSETQ. The CDR3 is CASSPSGRGDTQYF. The DNA of the CDR3 is TGCGCCAGCAGCCCGAGCGGGAGGGGAGATACGCAGTATTTT. Looking up the rest from reference TRBV5-1 and TRBJ2-3 gives the full variable domain: KAGVTQTPRYLIKTRGQQVTLSCSPISGHRSVSWYQQTPGQGLQFLFEYFSETQRNKGNFPGRFSGRQFSNSRSEMNVSTLELGDSALYLCASSPSGRGDTQYFGPGTRLTVL.

The V call is TRBV2, the J call TRBJ1-1; 7 bases agree with TRBD1. There are 14 residues in the CDR3. After removal of 8 bases from V and 10 bases from J, the junction contained 16 bases not matched to a gene. The germline V gene encodes CDR1 SNHLY and CDR2 FYNNEI. The CDR3, as DNA: TGTGCCAGCCCACTTGATCGACAGGGAGTAGGAGCTTTCTTT. Encoded protein: CASPLDRQGVGAFF.